This T cell receptor (beta chain) originates from a study of cytomegalovirus exposure and HLA in healthy donors. Study overall: In an early release, HLA-typed donors contributed tens of millions of unique TCR sequences.

V shed 5 bases and J shed 1 base, with 5 bases lying between them. The CDR3 covers 12 residues. From germline, CDR1 is MNHEY and CDR2 SMNVEV (reference sequence). With regard to this clone: Its target is not known.

Whole-study results and caveats: Researchers reported in a later analysis that a missense DCLRE1C variant was tied to TCR beta V- and J-gene trimming. It was shown in a later analysis that HLA-associated TCR beta chains were more clonally expanded than other, equally common chains. Common viral pathogens were later found to be apparently linked to several of the most significant clusters.

A multiplex PCR was run with 60 Vbeta primers and 13 Jbeta primers. Data came from immunoSEQ multiplex PCR; TCRdb stores just in-frame clones and leaves some out. This sample carries fewer than 150,000 clones, about 80% of them seen once, and the ten largest clones take more than 8%. This TCR came from a female donor in good health and CMV-seropositive. Sequencing used PBMCs. The chain is built from TRBV27 and TRBJ1-1; D is unclear. The CDR3 nucleotides read TGTGCCAGCAGTCGTAAGAACACTGAAGCTTTCTTT. It translates to CASSRKNTEAFF.